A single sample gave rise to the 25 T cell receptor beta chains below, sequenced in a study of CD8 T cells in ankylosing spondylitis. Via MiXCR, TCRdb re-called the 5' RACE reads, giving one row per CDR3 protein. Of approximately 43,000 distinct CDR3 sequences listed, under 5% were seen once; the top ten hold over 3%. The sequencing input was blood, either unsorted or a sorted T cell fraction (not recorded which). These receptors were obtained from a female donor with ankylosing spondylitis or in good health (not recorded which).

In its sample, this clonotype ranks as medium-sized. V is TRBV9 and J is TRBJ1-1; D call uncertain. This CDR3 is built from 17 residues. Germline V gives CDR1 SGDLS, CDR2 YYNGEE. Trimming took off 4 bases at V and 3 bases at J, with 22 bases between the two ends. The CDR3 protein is CASSREPGSTKDTEAFF. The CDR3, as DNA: TGTGCCAGCAGCCGTGAACCGGGCAGCACTAAAGACACTGAAGCTTTCTTT.

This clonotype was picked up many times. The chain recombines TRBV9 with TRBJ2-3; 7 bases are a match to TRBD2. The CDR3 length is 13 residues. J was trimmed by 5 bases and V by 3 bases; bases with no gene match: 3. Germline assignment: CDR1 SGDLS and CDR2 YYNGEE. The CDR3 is CASSGASGDTQYF. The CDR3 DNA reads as TGTGCCAGCAGCGGGGCTAGCGGAGATACGCAGTATTTT.

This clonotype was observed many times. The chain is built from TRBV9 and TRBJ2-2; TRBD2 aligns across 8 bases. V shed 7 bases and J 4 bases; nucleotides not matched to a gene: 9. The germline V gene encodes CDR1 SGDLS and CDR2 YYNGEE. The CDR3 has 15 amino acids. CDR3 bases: TGTGCCAGCGGGGGGGGACTAGTAGTCACCGGGGAGCTGTTTTTT. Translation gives CASGGGLVVTGELFF.

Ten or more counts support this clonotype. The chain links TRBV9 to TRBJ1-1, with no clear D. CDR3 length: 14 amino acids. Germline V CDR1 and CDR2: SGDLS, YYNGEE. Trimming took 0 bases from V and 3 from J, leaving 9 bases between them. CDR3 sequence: CASSVVELDTEAFF. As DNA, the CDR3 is TGTGCCAGCAGCGTAGTGGAACTTGACACTGAAGCTTTCTTT. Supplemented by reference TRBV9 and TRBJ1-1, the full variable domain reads DSGVTQTPKHLITATGQRVTLRCSPRSGDLSVYWYQQSLDQGLQFLIQYYNGEERAKGNILERFSAQQFPDLHSELNLSSLELGDSALYFCASSVVELDTEAFFGQGTRLTVV.

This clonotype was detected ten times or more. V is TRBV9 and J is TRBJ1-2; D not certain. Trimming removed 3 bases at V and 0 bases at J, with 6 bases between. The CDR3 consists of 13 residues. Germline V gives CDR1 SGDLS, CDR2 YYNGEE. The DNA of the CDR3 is TGTGCCAGCAGCGGGGGAACTAACTATGGCTACACCTTC. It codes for CASSGGTNYGYTF.

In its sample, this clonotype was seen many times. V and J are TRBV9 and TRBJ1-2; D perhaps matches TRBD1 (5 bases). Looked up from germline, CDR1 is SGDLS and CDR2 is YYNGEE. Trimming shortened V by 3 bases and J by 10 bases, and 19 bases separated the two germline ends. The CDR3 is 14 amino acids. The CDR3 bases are TGTGCCAGCAGCGCCTCCCAGGGAGGTGAAGCCTACACCTTC. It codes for CASSASQGGEAYTF. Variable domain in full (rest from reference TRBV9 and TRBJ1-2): DSGVTQTPKHLITATGQRVTLRCSPRSGDLSVYWYQQSLDQGLQFLIQYYNGEERAKGNILERFSAQQFPDLHSELNLSSLELGDSALYFCASSASQGGEAYTFGSGTRLTVV.

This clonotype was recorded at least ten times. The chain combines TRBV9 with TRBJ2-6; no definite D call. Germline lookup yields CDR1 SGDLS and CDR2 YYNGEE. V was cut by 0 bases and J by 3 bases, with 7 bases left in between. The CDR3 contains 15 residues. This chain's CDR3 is CASSVGIVGANVLTF. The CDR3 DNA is TGTGCCAGCAGCGTAGGGATAGTTGGGGCCAACGTCCTGACTTTC.

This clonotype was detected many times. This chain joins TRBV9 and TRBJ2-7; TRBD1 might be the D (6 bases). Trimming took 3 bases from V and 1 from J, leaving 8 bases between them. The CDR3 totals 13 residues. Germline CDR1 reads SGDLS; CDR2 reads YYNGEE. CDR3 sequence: CASSAGQSYEQYF. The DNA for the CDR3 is TGTGCCAGCAGCGCAGGACAGTCCTACGAGCAGTACTTC.

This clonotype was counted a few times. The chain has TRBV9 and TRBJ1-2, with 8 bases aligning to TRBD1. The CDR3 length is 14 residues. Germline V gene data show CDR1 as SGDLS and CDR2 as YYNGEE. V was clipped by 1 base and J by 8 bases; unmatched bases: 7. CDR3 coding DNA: TGTGCCAGCAGCGTATCCCATACAGGGGGAGGCTACACCTTC. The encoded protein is CASSVSHTGGGYTF.

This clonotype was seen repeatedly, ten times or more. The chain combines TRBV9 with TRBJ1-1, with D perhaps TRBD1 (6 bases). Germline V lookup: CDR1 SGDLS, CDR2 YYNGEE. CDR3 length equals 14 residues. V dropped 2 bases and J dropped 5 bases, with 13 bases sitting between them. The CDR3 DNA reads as TGTGCCAGCAGCGTGGGGGGGCAGACAACTGAAGCTTTCTTT. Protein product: CASSVGGQTTEAFF.

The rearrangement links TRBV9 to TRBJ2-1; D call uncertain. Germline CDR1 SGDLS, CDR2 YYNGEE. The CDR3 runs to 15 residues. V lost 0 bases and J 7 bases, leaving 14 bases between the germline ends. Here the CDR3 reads CASSVGDTLRNEQFF. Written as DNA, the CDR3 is TGTGCCAGCAGCGTAGGAGACACCCTTCGGAATGAGCAGTTCTTC.

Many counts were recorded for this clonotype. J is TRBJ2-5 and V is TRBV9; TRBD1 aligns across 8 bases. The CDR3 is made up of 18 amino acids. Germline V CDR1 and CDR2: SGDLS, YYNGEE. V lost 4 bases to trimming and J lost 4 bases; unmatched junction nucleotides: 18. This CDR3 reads CASSIGQGRSVAGETQYF. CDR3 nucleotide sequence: TGTGCCAGCAGCATCGGACAGGGAAGAAGCGTTGCCGGAGAGACCCAGTACTTC.

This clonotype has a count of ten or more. As DNA, the CDR3 is TGTGCCAGCACCCGAGATGGCACCTCCTACGAGCAGTACTTC. Its translation is CASTRDGTSYEQYF. The chain couples TRBV9 to TRBJ2-7; D unclear. Germline V gene sequence: CDR1 SGDLS, CDR2 YYNGEE. This CDR3 has 14 amino acids. The V and J ends lost 6 bases and 0 bases respectively, with 13 bases between them.

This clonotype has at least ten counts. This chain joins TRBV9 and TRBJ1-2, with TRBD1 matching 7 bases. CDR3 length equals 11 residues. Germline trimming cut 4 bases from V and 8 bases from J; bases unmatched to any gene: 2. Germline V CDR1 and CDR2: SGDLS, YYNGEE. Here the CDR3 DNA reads TGTGCCAGCAGCCCAGGGGGAGGCTACACCTTC. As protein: CASSPGGGYTF.

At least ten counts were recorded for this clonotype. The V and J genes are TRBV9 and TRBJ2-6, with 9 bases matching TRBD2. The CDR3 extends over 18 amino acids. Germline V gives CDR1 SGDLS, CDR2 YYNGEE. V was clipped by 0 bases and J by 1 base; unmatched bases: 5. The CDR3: CASSVAQRGESGANVLTF. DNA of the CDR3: TGTGCCAGCAGCGTAGCCCAGCGGGGGGAATCTGGGGCCAACGTCCTGACTTTC.

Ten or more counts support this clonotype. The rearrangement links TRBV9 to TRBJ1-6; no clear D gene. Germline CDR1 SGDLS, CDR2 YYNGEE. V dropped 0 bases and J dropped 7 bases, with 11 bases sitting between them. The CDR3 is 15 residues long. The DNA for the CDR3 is TGTGCCAGCAGCGTAGGGGGTCTGACAAATTCACCCCTCCACTTT. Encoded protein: CASSVGGLTNSPLHF.

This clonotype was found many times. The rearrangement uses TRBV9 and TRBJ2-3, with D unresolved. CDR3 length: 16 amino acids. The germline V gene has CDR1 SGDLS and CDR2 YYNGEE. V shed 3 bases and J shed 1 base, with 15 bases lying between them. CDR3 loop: CASSASVAQGTDTQYF. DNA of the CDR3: TGTGCCAGCAGCGCCTCCGTTGCCCAGGGCACAGATACGCAGTATTTT.

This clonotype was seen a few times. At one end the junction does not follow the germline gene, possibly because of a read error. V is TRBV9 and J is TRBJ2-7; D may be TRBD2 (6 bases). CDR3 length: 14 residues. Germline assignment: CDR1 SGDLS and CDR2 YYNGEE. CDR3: CATSVEGMNYEQYF. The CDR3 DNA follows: TGTGCCACCAGCGTGGAGGGGATGAACTACGAGCAGTACTTC. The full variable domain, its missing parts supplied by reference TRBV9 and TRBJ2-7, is DSGVTQTPKHLITATGQRVTLRCSPRSGDLSVYWYQQSLDQGLQFLIQYYNGEERAKGNILERFSAQQFPDLHSELNLSSLELGDSALYFCATSVEGMNYEQYFGPGTRLTVT.

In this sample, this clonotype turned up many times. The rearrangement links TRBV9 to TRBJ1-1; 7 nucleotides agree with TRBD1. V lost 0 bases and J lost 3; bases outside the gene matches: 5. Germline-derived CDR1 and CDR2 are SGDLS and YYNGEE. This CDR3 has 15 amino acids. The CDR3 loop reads CASSVATQGDTEAFF. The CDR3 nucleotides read TGTGCCAGCAGCGTAGCTACCCAGGGGGACACTGAAGCTTTCTTT.

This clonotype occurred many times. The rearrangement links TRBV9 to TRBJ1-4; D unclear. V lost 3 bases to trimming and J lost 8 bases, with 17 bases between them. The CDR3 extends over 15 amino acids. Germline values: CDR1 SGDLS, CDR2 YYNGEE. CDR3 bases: TGTGCCAGCAGCGGCCCGGGAGCGAGAGGAGAAAAACTGTTTTTT. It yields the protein CASSGPGARGEKLFF. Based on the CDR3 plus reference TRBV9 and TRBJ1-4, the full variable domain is DSGVTQTPKHLITATGQRVTLRCSPRSGDLSVYWYQQSLDQGLQFLIQYYNGEERAKGNILERFSAQQFPDLHSELNLSSLELGDSALYFCASSGPGARGEKLFFGSGTQLSVL.

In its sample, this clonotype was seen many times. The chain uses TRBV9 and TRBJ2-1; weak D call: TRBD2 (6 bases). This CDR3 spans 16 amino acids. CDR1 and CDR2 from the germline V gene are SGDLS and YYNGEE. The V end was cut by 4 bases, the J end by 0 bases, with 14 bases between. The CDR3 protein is CASSKPGLGSYNEQFF. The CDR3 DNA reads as TGTGCCAGCAGCAAACCGGGACTCGGCTCCTACAATGAGCAGTTCTTC.

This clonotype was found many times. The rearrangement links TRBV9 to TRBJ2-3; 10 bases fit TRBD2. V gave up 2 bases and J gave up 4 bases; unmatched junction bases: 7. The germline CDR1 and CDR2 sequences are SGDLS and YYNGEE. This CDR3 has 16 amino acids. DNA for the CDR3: TGTGCCAGCAGCGTCGAAACTAGCGGGGATCCAGATACGCAGTATTTT. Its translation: CASSVETSGDPDTQYF. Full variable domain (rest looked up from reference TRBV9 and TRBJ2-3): DSGVTQTPKHLITATGQRVTLRCSPRSGDLSVYWYQQSLDQGLQFLIQYYNGEERAKGNILERFSAQQFPDLHSELNLSSLELGDSALYFCASSVETSGDPDTQYFGPGTRLTVL.

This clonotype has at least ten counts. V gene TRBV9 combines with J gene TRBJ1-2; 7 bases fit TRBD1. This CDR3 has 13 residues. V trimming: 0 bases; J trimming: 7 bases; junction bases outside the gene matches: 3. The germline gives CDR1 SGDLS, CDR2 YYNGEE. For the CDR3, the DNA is TGTGCCAGCAGCGTAGAACAGGGGTTTGGCTACACCTTC. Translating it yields CASSVEQGFGYTF.

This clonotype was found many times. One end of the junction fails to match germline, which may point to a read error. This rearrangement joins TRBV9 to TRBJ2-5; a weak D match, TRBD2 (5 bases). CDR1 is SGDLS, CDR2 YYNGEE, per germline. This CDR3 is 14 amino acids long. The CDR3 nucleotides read TGTGCCAGCAGCGGGGTTGGGTTGGGAGAGCCCCAGTACTTC. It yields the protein CASSGVGLGEPQYF.

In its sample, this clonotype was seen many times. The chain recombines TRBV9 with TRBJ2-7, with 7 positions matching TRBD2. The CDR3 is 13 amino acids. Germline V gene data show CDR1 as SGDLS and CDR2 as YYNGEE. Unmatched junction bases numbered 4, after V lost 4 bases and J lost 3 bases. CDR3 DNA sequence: TGTGCCAGCAGCCCGGGGGGAGGCTACGAGCAGTACTTC. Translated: CASSPGGGYEQYF.